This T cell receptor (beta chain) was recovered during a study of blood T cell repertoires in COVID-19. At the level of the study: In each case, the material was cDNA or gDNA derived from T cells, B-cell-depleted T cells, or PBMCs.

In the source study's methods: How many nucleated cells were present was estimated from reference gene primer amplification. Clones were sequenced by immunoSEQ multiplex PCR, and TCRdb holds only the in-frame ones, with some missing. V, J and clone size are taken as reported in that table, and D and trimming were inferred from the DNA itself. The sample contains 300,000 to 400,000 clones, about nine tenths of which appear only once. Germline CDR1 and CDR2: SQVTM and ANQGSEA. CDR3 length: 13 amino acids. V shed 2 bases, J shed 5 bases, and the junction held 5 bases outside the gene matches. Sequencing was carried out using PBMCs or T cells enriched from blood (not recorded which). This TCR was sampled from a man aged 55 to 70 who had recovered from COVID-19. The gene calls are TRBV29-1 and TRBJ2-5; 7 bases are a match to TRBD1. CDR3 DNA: TGCAGCGTTGAAACACAGGGGCGGGAGACCCAGTACTTC. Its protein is CSVETQGRETQYF.